A single sample gave rise to the 9 T cell receptor beta chains below, sequenced in a study of glioma-infiltrating T cells. Amplification of TCR alpha and beta CDR3 regions from RNA used iRepertoire nested multiplex PCR. TCRdb re-derived calls from the multiplex PCR reads in MiXCR, one entry per CDR3 protein. The sample lists some 160,000 distinct CDR3 sequences, about 40% occurring once. Sequences were obtained from glioma tissue, nonneoplastic brain tissue, or PBMCs (not recorded which). The receptors originated from a human donor with low-grade glioma or glioblastoma, undergoing nonglioma brain surgery, or in good health (not recorded which).

The table lists this clonotype with many counts. The gene calls are TRBV20-1 and TRBJ2-1; D is possibly TRBD1 (6 bases). The V and J ends lost 3 bases and 1 base respectively, with 10 bases between them. The germline V gene has CDR1 DFQATT and CDR2 SNEGSKA (reference sequence). This CDR3 has 14 residues. The CDR3 nucleotides read TGCAGTGCTAGGTCCGGGACATCCTACAATGAGCAGTTCTTC. Translation: CSARSGTSYNEQFF.

In this sample, this clonotype turned up many times. V gene TRBV20-1 combines with J gene TRBJ2-5; possible D gene TRBD2, 5 bases. V lost 1 base, J lost 5 bases, and 14 bases lay in between. Germline values: CDR1 DFQATT, CDR2 SNEGSKA (reference sequence). CDR3 length: 14 amino acids. CDR3 in amino acids: CSARGEVPGETQYF. Here the CDR3 DNA reads TGCAGTGCTAGAGGGGAAGTCCCGGGGGAGACCCAGTACTTC.

As regards this clonotype: Given the absence of the conserved phenylalanine or tryptophan at the CDR3 end, a read error is likely. The DNA is left out, because the CDR3 cannot be placed on it with certainty; the CDR3 is given as TCRdb lists it. This sequence joins TRBV6-1 and TRBJ2-7; the D call of TRBD2 is as the table states it, not checked on the DNA. Germline-derived CDR1 and CDR2 are MNHNS and SASEGT. The CDR3 totals 18 residues, both ends included. CDR3 sequence: CASSERAGSGILSYEQYL.

This clonotype was seen at least ten times. V gene TRBV24-1 combines with J gene TRBJ2-2; tentatively, D is TRBD2 (5 bases). Per germline, CDR1 KGHDR and CDR2 SFDVKD. The CDR3 length is 13 residues. Trimming removed 5 bases from V and 5 bases from J, with 8 bases in between. CDR3 nucleotide sequence: TGTGCCACCAGTGTGGGGAGTACCGGGGAGCTGTTTTTT. It codes for CATSVGSTGELFF.

The V gene is TRBV5-1, the J gene TRBJ1-1; weak D call: TRBD1 (5 bases). This CDR3 has 15 amino acids. V gave up 1 base and J gave up 5 bases, with 15 bases separating them. Germline CDR1 and CDR2: SGHRS and YFSETQ. The CDR3 protein is CASSLFPGSDTEAFF. CDR3 bases: TGCGCCAGCAGCTTGTTCCCAGGGTCAGATACTGAAGCTTTCTTT.

This clonotype was counted a few times. Since a much larger clone is just one base distant, this may be a read error. The gene calls are TRBV5-1 and TRBJ2-3; D unclear. Looked up from germline, CDR1 is SGHRS and CDR2 is YFSETQ. This CDR3 comprises 14 residues. The CDR3 DNA reads as TGCGCCAGCAGCTTGAACTATCCTACAGATAAGCAGTATTTT. Its protein product is CASSLNYPTDKQYF.

V and J are TRBV28 and TRBJ2-1; D is perhaps TRBD2 (6 bases). Trimming took off 6 bases at V and 3 bases at J, with 15 bases between the two ends. The length of the CDR3 is 15 residues. Germline V lookup: CDR1 MDHEN, CDR2 SYDVKM. CDR3 sequence (DNA): TGTGCCAGCAGCTCGACTAGAGGGAACTACAATGAGCAGTTCTTC. It translates to CASSSTRGNYNEQFF.

Comment on this clonotype: The germline gene is not matched at one end of the junction; a read error may be the cause. The V gene is TRBV6-1, the J gene TRBJ1-5; 7 positions agree with TRBD1. The CDR3 is 12 amino acids. Germline V gives CDR1 MNHNS, CDR2 SASEGT. The CDR3 region is CASGTDRQHQHF. The CDR3, as DNA: TGTGCCAGCGGGACAGATCGACAGCACCAGCATTTT.

About this clonotype itself: Germline and junction disagree at one end, which may indicate a read error. The rearrangement uses TRBV7-2 and TRBJ1-5, with D unclear. The CDR3 is 16 amino acids. CDR1 is SGHTA and CDR2 is FQGNSA in the germline V gene. CDR3 DNA sequence: TGTGCCAGCAGCCCCGGGAGGGAAGGAGGAAATCAGACCCAGCATTTT. It specifies CASSPGREGGNQTQHF.